The clone carrying this TCR beta chain appeared a few times. The junction differs from germline at one of its ends, possibly a read error. Germline V lookup: CDR1 LGHNA, CDR2 YSLEER. This CDR3 contains 13 residues. The sample comes from a study of T cells in Graves' hyperthyroidism and ophthalmopathy. The TCR beta CDR3 regions underwent amplification using RNA transcripts as the source. Using the HTBI primer set, a first-round RT-PCR was run on the TCR CDR3. TCRdb fed the multiplex PCR reads into MiXCR, producing one record per CDR3 protein. The sample shows roughly 420,000 distinct CDR3 sequences, 15% to 18% of them seen only once.

The sequenced material came from blood. This sequence originates from a woman under 30 with Graves' hyperthyroidism. This chain uses TRBV4-3 with TRBJ2-5; D is undetermined. For the CDR3, the DNA is TGCGCCAGCAACCAAGATGTGGGAGAGACCCAGTACTTC. Protein: CASNQDVGETQYF.